These 21 T cell receptor beta chains came from one sample sequenced in a study of blood T cell repertoires in COVID-19. The protocol was immunoSEQ multiplex PCR, while the TCRdb copy is restricted to in-frame clones and leaves out a portion. This table holds around 370,000 clones, nearly 90% found once. The sample taken for sequencing was peripheral blood. The receptors derive from a man in his late teens or twenties with active or convalescent COVID-19.

This clone has a single count. The chain uses TRBV4-2 and TRBJ2-4, with TRBD2 identical over 10 bases. The CDR3 loop spans 16 amino acids. Germline CDR1 LGHNA, CDR2 YNFKEQ. Trimming cost V 0 bases and J 8 bases; bases outside gene matches: 7. CDR3 in amino acids: CASSQEIAGGQDIQYF. For the CDR3, the DNA is TGTGCCAGCAGCCAAGAAATAGCGGGGGGCCAAGACATTCAGTACTTC.

The chain has TRBV5-6 and TRBJ1-5; possible D gene TRBD1, 5 bases. Germline V gene sequence: CDR1 SGHDT, CDR2 YYEEEE. The CDR3 loop spans 15 amino acids. The V end was cut by 0 bases, the J end by 0 bases, with 7 bases between. The CDR3 protein is CASSLDGHSNQPQHF. CDR3 in DNA: TGTGCCAGCAGCTTGGACGGACATAGCAATCAGCCCCAGCATTTT.

The J gene is TRBJ2-3, the V gene TRBV6-5, with TRBD2 as a possible D gene (6 bases). CDR1 MNHEY and CDR2 SVGAGI come from the germline V gene. This CDR3 has 14 amino acids. The ends were cut back, 7 bases at V and 2 bases at J, with 13 bases in the middle. The chain's CDR3 is CASTGIADTDTQYF. The CDR3 DNA follows: TGTGCCAGCACCGGGATAGCGGACACAGATACGCAGTATTTT.

This sequence joins TRBV28 and TRBJ1-5; 9 nucleotides match TRBD1. The CDR3 consists of 14 residues. The germline CDR1 and CDR2 sequences are MDHEN and SYDVKM. The junction had 6 bases not matched to a gene; V was cut back by 5 bases and J by 7 bases. The CDR3 here is CASSITGGGQPQHF. The CDR3 DNA follows: TGTGCCAGCAGTATTACAGGGGGCGGGCAGCCCCAGCATTTT.

The chain employs TRBV14 and TRBJ2-2; 9 nucleotides line up with TRBD2. The CDR3 is made up of 17 amino acids. With 4 bases clipped from V and 5 bases from J, the junction kept 11 bases outside the gene matches. Germline assignment: CDR1 SGHDN and CDR2 FVKESK. The CDR3 DNA is TGTGCCAGCAGCCCCCGGGGCGGGGGGGCTAAAACCGGGGAGCTGTTTTTT. Amino acids: CASSPRGGGAKTGELFF.

This rearrangement joins TRBV18 to TRBJ2-5, with D unclear. The V gene lost 6 bases and the J gene lost 4 bases, with 15 bases spanning the gap. CDR3 size: 14 residues. Germline CDR1 reads KGHSH; CDR2 reads LQKENI. The chain's CDR3 is CASSPSRVRETQYF. CDR3 in DNA: TGTGCCAGCTCCCCGAGTCGGGTTCGAGAGACCCAGTACTTC.

Written as DNA, the CDR3 is TGTGCCAGCAGTTTAGACTTTTCACCCCTCCACTTT. Protein product: CASSLDFSPLHF. J is TRBJ1-6 and V is TRBV12-3 or TRBV12-4, with D uncertain. The CDR3 runs 12 residues. The germline V and J ends were trimmed by 1 base and 9 bases, with 4 bases remaining between them.

The sample holds a few counts of this clone. This chain links TRBV24-1 with TRBJ1-1, with D tentatively TRBD1 (6 bases). Trimming took off 3 bases at V and 8 bases at J, with 15 bases between the two ends. The length of the CDR3 is 14 residues. Germline assignment: CDR1 KGHDR and CDR2 SFDVKD. The CDR3: CATSDRRQVGEAFF. The CDR3 DNA is TGTGCCACCAGTGATCGCCGACAGGTGGGAGAAGCTTTCTTT.

The chain has TRBV15 and TRBJ2-7; TRBD1 agrees at 7 bases. The germline CDR1 and CDR2 sequences are LNHNV and YYDKDF (reference sequence). V dropped 0 bases and J dropped 3; count of bases not matched to a gene: 8. The CDR3 runs to 16 residues. CDR3 residues: CATSRDRQGDFYEQYF. CDR3 nucleotide sequence: TGTGCCACCAGCAGAGATCGGCAGGGGGATTTCTACGAGCAGTACTTC.

This rearrangement joins TRBV28 to TRBJ1-1; D might be TRBD1 (5 bases). Trimming pared 3 bases from V and 3 bases from J, leaving 8 bases between. The CDR3 covers 13 residues. CDR1 and CDR2 from the germline V gene are MDHEN and SYDVKM. The CDR3 here is CASSFRGHTEAFF. The CDR3 region has the DNA TGTGCCAGCAGTTTTAGGGGCCACACTGAAGCTTTCTTT.

The genes are TRBV18 and TRBJ2-1, with 9 bases identical to TRBD2. With 5 bases clipped from V and 0 bases from J, the junction kept 5 bases outside the gene matches. The CDR3 has 16 residues. CDR1 KGHSH and CDR2 LQKENI come from the germline V gene. The CDR3 DNA sequence: TGTGCCAGCTCAATACGGACTAGCGCCTCCTACAATGAGCAGTTCTTC. It yields the protein CASSIRTSASYNEQFF. Based on the CDR3 plus reference TRBV18 and TRBJ2-1, the full variable domain is NAGVMQNPRHLVRRRGQEARLRCSPMKGHSHVYWYRQLPEEGLKFMVYLQKENIIDESGMPKERFSAEFPKEGPSILRIQQVVRGDSAAYFCASSIRTSASYNEQFFGPGTRLTVL.

The chain uses TRBV7-2 and TRBJ2-5, with TRBD1 as a possible D gene (7 bases). This CDR3 spans 14 amino acids. Germline CDR1 is SGHTA and CDR2 is FQGNSA. The V and J ends lost 3 bases and 4 bases respectively, with 12 bases between them. The CDR3 reads CASSFQGGRETQYF. As DNA, the CDR3 is TGTGCCAGCAGCTTTCAGGGGGGCCGAGAGACCCAGTACTTC.

This clone has a single count. The rearrangement links TRBV11-2 to TRBJ1-6; D is possibly TRBD1 (6 bases). The CDR3 is 16 amino acids. Trimming shortened V by 5 bases and J by 0 bases, and 11 bases separated the two germline ends. Per germline, CDR1 SGHAT and CDR2 FQNNGV. The CDR3 protein is CASSPTGSSYNSPLHF. CDR3 nucleotide sequence: TGTGCCAGCAGCCCAACAGGGAGCTCCTATAATTCACCCCTCCACTTT.

The rearrangement uses TRBV10-3 and TRBJ2-7; 8 bases fit TRBD1. Germline CDR1 ENHRY, CDR2 SYGVKD. The J segment lost 5 bases and the V segment lost 6 bases, leaving 9 bases of the junction unmatched. The CDR3 sequence is 14 residues long. DNA of the CDR3: TGTGCCATCAGCCAGACAGGGGTAGAGGACGAGCAGTACTTC. Amino acids: CAISQTGVEDEQYF.

This sequence joins TRBV25-1 and TRBJ1-3, with 10 bases aligning to TRBD1. Germline values: CDR1 MGHDK, CDR2 SYGVNS. V lost 5 bases and J lost 1; bases outside the gene matches: 8. This CDR3 has 17 amino acids. CDR3 bases: TGTGCCAGCAGTTCCCGGCCGGGACAGGGGTCTGGAAACACCATATATTTT. It encodes CASSSRPGQGSGNTIYF.

This chain joins TRBV28 and TRBJ1-1; D might be TRBD1 (5 bases). The germline V and J ends were trimmed by 10 bases and 4 bases, with 25 bases remaining between them. The CDR3 has 16 amino acids. Germline V gene sequence: CDR1 MDHEN, CDR2 SYDVKM. DNA for the CDR3: TGTGCCACCGACCGTAGGACAAGGCTTTCGGGCACTGAAGCTTTCTTT. Translation gives CATDRRTRLSGTEAFF.

This chain joins TRBV28 and TRBJ2-7; the D gene is possibly TRBD2 (5 bases). Germline values: CDR1 MDHEN, CDR2 SYDVKM. CDR3 length: 11 amino acids. The ends were cut back, 5 bases at V and 4 bases at J, with 6 bases in the middle. The CDR3 reads CASSGGYEQYF. The CDR3 bases are TGTGCCAGCAGTGGAGGATACGAGCAGTACTTC.

This clone occurred many times. The gene calls are TRBV19 and TRBJ1-1; 10 nucleotides agree with TRBD1. V trimming: 5 bases; J trimming: 6 bases; junction bases outside the gene matches: 3. The CDR3 loop spans 13 amino acids. Per germline, CDR1 LNHDA and CDR2 SQIVND (reference sequence). CDR3 sequence (DNA): TGTGCCAGTAGTGACAGGGGGCTAGCTGAAGCTTTCTTT. It translates to CASSDRGLAEAFF. The full variable domain, its missing parts supplied by reference TRBV19 and TRBJ1-1, is DGGITQSPKYLFRKEGQNVTLSCEQNLNHDAMYWYRQDPGQGLRLIYYSQIVNDFQKGDIAEGYSVSREKKESFPLTVTSAQKNPTAFYLCASSDRGLAEAFFGQGTRLTVV.

The chain is built from TRBV4-3 and TRBJ2-5; 7 nucleotides agree with TRBD2. V gave up 4 bases and J gave up 3 bases; unmatched junction bases: 5. The CDR3 is 14 amino acids. Germline V lookup: CDR1 LGHNA, CDR2 YSLEER. The CDR3 coding sequence is TGCGCCAGCAGCCGCTACCGGGAGGAAGAGACCCAGTACTTC. Translating gives CASSRYREEETQYF.

The chain carries TRBV24-1 and TRBJ2-2; 12 nucleotides agree with TRBD1. The V gene end was trimmed by 0 bases and the J gene end by 7 bases; junction bases not matched to a gene: 5. The CDR3 extends over 17 amino acids. The germline CDR1 and CDR2 sequences are KGHDR and SFDVKD. CDR3: CATSDLMGQGADGELFF. For the CDR3, the DNA is TGTGCCACCAGTGATTTGATGGGACAGGGGGCAGACGGGGAGCTGTTTTTT.

The V gene is TRBV11-2, the J gene TRBJ1-5; D gene ambiguous. This CDR3 spans 13 amino acids. The ends were cut back, 0 bases at V and 4 bases at J, with 4 bases in the middle. Looked up from germline, CDR1 is SGHAT and CDR2 is FQNNGV. CDR3 region: CASSLDRNQPQHF. The CDR3 coding sequence is TGTGCCAGCAGCTTAGATAGAAATCAGCCCCAGCATTTT.